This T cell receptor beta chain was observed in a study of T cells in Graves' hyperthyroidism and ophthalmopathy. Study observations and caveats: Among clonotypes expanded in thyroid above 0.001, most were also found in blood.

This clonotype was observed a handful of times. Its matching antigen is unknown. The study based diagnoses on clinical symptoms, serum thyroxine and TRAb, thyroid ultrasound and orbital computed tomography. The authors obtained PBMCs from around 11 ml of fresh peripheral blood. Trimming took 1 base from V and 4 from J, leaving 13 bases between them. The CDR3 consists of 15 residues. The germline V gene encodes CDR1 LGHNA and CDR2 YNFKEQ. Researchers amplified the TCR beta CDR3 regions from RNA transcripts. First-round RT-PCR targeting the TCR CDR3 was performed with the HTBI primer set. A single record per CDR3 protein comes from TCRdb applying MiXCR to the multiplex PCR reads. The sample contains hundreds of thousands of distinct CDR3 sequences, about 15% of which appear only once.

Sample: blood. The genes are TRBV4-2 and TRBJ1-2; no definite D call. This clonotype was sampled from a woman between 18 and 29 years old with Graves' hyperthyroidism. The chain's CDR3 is CASSQGDTILYGYTF. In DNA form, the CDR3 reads TGTGCCAGCAGCCAAGGAGATACAATACTCTATGGCTACACCTTC.